This T cell receptor (beta chain) originates from a study of blood T cell repertoires in COVID-19. Whole-study context: The analysed material was cDNA or gDNA that came from T cells, B-cell-depleted T cells, or PBMCs.

In the source study's methods: Cell counts per sample came from amplifying reference gene primers. Method: immunoSEQ multiplex PCR; TCRdb's copy keeps in-frame clones and lacks some. Clone size and V and J calls were adopted from that table, with D and trimming inferred from the DNA. This table has roughly 390,000 clones, around 85% appearing once. Germline CDR1 reads SGHRS; CDR2 reads YFSETQ. CDR3 length: 14 residues. V lost 3 bases and J 4 bases, leaving 13 bases between the germline ends. The chain is built from TRBV5-1 and TRBJ1-1, with TRBD1 as a possible D gene (5 bases). This clonotype was obtained from a woman aged 18 to 35 with acute or convalescent COVID-19. The specimen sequenced was peripheral blood. The chain's CDR3 is CASSSHSGGTEAFF. In DNA, the CDR3 is TGCGCCAGCAGCTCCCACAGCGGGGGCACTGAAGCTTTCTTT.